The clone carrying this TCR beta chain was observed many times. The target antigen is unknown. Each TCR beta library was made by quantitative 5'-RACE that incorporated molecular barcodes. One entry per CDR3 protein, called by TCRdb with MiXCR from the 5' RACE reads. This sample carries around 42,000 distinct CDR3 sequences, roughly 2.6% of them seen once, and the ten largest clones take approximately 4.4%. The CDR3 contains 15 residues. The ends lost 4 bases at V and 4 bases at J; junction bases unmatched: 9. CDR1 SGDLS and CDR2 YYNGEE come from the germline V gene. This record comes from a study of CD8 T cells in ankylosing spondylitis. Study-wide results and caveats: Made up of eight highly homologous variants, a TCR beta motif appeared characteristic of ankylosing spondylitis blood. The authors reported significant enrichment of disease-linked clones in matched ankylosing spondylitis synovial fluid.

This TCR came from a male donor with ankylosing spondylitis or in good health (not recorded which). This chain joins TRBV9 and TRBJ2-5; 8 bases match TRBD2. The sequenced material came from blood, either unsorted or a sorted T cell fraction (not recorded which). In DNA, the CDR3 is TGTGCCAGCAGCCCCCAAGCGGGAGTGGCAGAGACCCAGTACTTC. Translation: CASSPQAGVAETQYF.